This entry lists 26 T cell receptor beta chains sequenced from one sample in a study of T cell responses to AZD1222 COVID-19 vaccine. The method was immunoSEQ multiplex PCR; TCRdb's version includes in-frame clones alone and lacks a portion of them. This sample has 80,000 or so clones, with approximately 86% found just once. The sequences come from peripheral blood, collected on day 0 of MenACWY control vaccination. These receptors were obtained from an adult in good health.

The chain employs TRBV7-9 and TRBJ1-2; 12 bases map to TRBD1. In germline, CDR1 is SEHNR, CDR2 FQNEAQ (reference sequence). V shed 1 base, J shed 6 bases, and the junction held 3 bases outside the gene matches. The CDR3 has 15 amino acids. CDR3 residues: CASSLEGQGANGYTF. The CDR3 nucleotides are TGTGCCAGCAGCTTAGAGGGACAGGGGGCGAATGGCTACACCTTC.

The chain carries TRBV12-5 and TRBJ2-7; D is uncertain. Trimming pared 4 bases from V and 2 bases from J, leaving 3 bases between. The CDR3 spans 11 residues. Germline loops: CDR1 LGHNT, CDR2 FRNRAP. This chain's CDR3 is CASGSPYEQYF. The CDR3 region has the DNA TGTGCTAGTGGTTCCCCCTACGAGCAGTACTTC.

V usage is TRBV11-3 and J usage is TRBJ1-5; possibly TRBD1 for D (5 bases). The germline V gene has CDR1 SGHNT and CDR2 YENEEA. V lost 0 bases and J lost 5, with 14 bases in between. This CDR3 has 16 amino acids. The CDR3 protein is CASSLDLQGGDQPQHF. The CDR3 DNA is TGTGCCAGCAGCTTAGATCTCCAGGGAGGAGATCAGCCCCAGCATTTT.

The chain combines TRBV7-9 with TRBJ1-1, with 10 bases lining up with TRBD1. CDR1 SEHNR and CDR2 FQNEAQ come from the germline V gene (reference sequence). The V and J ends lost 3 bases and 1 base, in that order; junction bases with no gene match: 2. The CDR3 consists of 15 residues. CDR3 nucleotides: TGTGCCAGCAGCTTTGGGGACAGGGGGAACACTGAAGCTTTCTTT. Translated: CASSFGDRGNTEAFF.

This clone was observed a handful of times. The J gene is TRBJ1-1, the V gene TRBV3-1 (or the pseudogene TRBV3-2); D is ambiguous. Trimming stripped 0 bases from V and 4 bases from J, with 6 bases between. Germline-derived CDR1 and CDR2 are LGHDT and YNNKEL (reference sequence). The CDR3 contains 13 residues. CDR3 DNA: TGTGCCAGCAGCCAAGACGAGATCACTGAAGCTTTCTTT. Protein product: CASSQDEITEAFF.

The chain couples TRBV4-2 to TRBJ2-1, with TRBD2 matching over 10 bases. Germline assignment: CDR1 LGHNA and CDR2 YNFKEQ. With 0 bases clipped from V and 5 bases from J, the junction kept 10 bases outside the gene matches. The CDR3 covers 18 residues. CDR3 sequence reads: CASSQDPLSGGPNNEQFF. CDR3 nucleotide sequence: TGTGCCAGCAGCCAAGACCCCCTTAGCGGGGGGCCTAACAATGAGCAGTTCTTC.

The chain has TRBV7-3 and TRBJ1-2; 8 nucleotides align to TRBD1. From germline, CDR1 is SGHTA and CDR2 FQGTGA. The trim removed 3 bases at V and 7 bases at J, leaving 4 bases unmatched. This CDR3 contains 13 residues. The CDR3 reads CASSFGTGSGYTF. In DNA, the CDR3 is TGTGCCAGCAGCTTTGGGACAGGCAGTGGCTACACCTTC.

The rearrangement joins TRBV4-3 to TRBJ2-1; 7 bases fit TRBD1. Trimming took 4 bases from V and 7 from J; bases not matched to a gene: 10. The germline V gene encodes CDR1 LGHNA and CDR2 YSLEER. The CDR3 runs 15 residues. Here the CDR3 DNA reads TGCGCCAGCAGCCCCGACAGGGCCACGGGGAATGAGCAGTTCTTC. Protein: CASSPDRATGNEQFF.

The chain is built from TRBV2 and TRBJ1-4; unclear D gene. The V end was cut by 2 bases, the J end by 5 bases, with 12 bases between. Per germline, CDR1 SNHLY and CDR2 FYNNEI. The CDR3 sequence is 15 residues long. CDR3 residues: CASSETQYLNEKLFF. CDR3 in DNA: TGTGCCAGCAGTGAAACACAGTACCTGAATGAAAAACTGTTTTTT.

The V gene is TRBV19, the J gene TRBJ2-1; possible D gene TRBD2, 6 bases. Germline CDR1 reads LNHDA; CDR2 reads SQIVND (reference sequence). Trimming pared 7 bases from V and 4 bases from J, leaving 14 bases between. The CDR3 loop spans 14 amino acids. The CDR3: CASTATSLYNEQFF. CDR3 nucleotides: TGTGCCAGTACAGCGACTAGTCTTTACAATGAGCAGTTCTTC.

The CDR3 DNA sequence: TGTGCCAGCAGCCAATACATGGAATTGAACTATGGCTACACCTTC. It is translated as CASSQYMELNYGYTF. This chain joins TRBV3-1 (or the pseudogene TRBV3-2) and TRBJ1-2, with no clear D. Germline CDR1 LGHDT, CDR2 YNNKEL (reference sequence). V lost 2 bases, J lost 2 bases, and 12 bases lay in between. CDR3 length: 15 amino acids.

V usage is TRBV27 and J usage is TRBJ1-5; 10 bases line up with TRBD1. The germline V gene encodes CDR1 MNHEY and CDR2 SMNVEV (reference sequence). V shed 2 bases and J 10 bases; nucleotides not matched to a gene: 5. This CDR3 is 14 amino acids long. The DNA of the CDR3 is TGTGCCAGCAGTTTAGCAGGGACAGGGGTCCCCCAGCATTTT. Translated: CASSLAGTGVPQHF.

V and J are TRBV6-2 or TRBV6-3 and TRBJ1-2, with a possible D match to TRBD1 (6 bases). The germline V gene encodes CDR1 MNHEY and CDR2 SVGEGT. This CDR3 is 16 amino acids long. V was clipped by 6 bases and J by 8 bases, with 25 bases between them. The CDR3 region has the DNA TGTGCCAGCAGCCCCCCACTAGGTGGCAGGGGATTCGGCTACACCTTC. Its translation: CASSPPLGGRGFGYTF.

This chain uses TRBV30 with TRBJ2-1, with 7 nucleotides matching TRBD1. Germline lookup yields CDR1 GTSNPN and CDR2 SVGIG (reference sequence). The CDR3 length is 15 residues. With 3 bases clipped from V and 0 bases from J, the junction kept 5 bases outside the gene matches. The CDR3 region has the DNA TGTGCCTGGAGCGGACAGGCGAGCTCCTACAATGAGCAGTTCTTC. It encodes CAWSGQASSYNEQFF.

CDR3 in amino acids: CASSLMTGAITDTQYF. CDR3 DNA: TGTGCCAGCAGCTTAATGACAGGCGCCATTACAGATACGCAGTATTTT. V is TRBV7-2 and J is TRBJ2-3, with a tentative D call TRBD1 (6 bases). The CDR3 runs 16 residues. The V end was cut by 2 bases, the J end by 3 bases, with 15 bases between. CDR1 and CDR2 from the germline V gene are SGHTA and FQGNSA. The full variable domain, completed using reference TRBV7-2 and TRBJ2-3, is GAGVSQSPSNKVTEKGKDVELRCDPISGHTALYWYRQSLGQGLEFLIYFQGNSAPDKSGLPSDRFSAERTGGSVSTLTIQRTQQEDSAVYLCASSLMTGAITDTQYFGPGTRLTVL.

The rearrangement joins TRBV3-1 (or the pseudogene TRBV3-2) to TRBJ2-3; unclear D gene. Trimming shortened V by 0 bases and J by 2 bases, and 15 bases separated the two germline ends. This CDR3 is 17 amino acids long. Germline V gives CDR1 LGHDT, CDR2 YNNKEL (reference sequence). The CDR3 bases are TGTGCCAGCAGCCAAGAGCAAAGGGTTCGTTTCACAGATACGCAGTATTTT. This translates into CASSQEQRVRFTDTQYF.

CDR3 amino acids: CASSREAGNTEAFF. The DNA for the CDR3 is TGCGCCAGCAGCAGAGAGGCGGGGAACACTGAAGCTTTCTTT. This chain links TRBV4-1 with TRBJ1-1, with D uncertain. The germline gives CDR1 MGHRA, CDR2 YSYEKL. The CDR3 consists of 14 residues. Trimming left V 5 bases short and J 1 base short, with 11 bases between.

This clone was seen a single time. In DNA form, the CDR3 reads TGTGCCAGCTCACCACCGGGGGTGCGGGGTGAAGCTTTCTTT. It translates to CASSPPGVRGEAFF. V usage is TRBV18 and J usage is TRBJ1-1, with a tentative D call TRBD1 (5 bases). V lost 0 bases, J lost 7 bases, and 12 bases lay in between. This CDR3 is 14 amino acids long. Germline loops: CDR1 KGHSH, CDR2 LQKENI. Together with reference TRBV18 and TRBJ1-1, the CDR3 gives the full variable domain: NAGVMQNPRHLVRRRGQEARLRCSPMKGHSHVYWYRQLPEEGLKFMVYLQKENIIDESGMPKERFSAEFPKEGPSILRIQQVVRGDSAAYFCASSPPGVRGEAFFGQGTRLTVV.

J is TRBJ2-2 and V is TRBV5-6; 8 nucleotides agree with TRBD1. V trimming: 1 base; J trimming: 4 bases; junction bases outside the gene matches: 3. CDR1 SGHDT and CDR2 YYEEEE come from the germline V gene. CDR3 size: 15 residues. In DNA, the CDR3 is TGTGCCAGCAGCTTGCCAGGGGGCAGCACCGGGGAGCTGTTTTTT. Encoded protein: CASSLPGGSTGELFF.

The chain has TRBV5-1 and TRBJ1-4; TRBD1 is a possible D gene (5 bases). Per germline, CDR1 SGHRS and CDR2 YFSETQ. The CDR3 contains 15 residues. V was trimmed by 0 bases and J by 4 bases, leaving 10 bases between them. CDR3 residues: CASSLAQESNEKLFF. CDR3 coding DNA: TGCGCCAGCAGCTTGGCACAGGAGAGTAATGAAAAACTGTTTTTT. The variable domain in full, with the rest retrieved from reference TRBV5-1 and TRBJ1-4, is KAGVTQTPRYLIKTRGQQVTLSCSPISGHRSVSWYQQTPGQGLQFLFEYFSETQRNKGNFPGRFSGRQFSNSRSEMNVSTLELGDSALYLCASSLAQESNEKLFFGSGTQLSVL.

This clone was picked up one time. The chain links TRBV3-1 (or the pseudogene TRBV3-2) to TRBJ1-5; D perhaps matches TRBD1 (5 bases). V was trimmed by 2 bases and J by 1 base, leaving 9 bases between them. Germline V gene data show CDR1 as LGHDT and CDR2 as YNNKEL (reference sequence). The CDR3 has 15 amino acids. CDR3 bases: TGTGCCAGCAGCCAAACGGGGGGGAGCAATCAGCCCCAGCATTTT. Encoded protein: CASSQTGGSNQPQHF.

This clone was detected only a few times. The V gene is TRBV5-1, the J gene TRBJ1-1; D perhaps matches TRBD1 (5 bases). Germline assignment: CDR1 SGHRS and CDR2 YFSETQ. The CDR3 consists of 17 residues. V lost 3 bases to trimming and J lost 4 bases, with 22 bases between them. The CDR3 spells CASSWGPYREDSTEAFF. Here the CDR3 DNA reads TGCGCCAGCAGCTGGGGACCTTATAGGGAAGACAGCACTGAAGCTTTCTTT. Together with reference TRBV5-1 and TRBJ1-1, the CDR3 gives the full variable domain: KAGVTQTPRYLIKTRGQQVTLSCSPISGHRSVSWYQQTPGQGLQFLFEYFSETQRNKGNFPGRFSGRQFSNSRSEMNVSTLELGDSALYLCASSWGPYREDSTEAFFGQGTRLTVV.

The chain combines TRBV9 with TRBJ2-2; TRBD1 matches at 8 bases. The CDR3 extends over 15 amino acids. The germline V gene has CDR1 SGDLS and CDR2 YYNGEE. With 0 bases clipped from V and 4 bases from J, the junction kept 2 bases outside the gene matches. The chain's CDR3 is CASSVEQGGTGELFF. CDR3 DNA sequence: TGTGCCAGCAGCGTAGAACAGGGGGGCACCGGGGAGCTGTTTTTT. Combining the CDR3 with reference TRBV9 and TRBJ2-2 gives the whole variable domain DSGVTQTPKHLITATGQRVTLRCSPRSGDLSVYWYQQSLDQGLQFLIQYYNGEERAKGNILERFSAQQFPDLHSELNLSSLELGDSALYFCASSVEQGGTGELFFGEGSRLTVL.

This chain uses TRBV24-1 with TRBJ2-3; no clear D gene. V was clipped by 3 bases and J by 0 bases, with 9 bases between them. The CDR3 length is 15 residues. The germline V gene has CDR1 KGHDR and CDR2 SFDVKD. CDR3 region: CATSDPRSSTDTQYF. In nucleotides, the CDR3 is TGTGCCACCAGTGATCCACGCTCGAGCACAGATACGCAGTATTTT.

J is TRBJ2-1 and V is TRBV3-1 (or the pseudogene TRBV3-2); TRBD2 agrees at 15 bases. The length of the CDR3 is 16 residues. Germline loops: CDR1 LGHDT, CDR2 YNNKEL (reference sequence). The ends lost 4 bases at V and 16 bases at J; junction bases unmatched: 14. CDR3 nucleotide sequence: TGTGCCAGCAGCCCTATCGGGACTAGCGGGGGGCCCTTAAGATTCTTC. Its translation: CASSPIGTSGGPLRFF.

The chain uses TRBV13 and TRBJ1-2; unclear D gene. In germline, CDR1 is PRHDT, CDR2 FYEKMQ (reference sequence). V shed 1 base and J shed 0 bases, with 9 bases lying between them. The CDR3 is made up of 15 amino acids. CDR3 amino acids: CASSLEGAPNYGYTF. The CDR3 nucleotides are TGTGCCAGCAGCTTAGAGGGTGCTCCTAACTATGGCTACACCTTC.